The present TCR beta chain was sequenced within a study of blood T cell repertoires in COVID-19. Per the germline V gene, CDR1 is LNHNV and CDR2 is YYDKDF (reference sequence). The CDR3 extends over 17 amino acids. V shed 0 bases, J shed 5 bases, and the junction held 9 bases outside the gene matches. Profiling relied on immunoSEQ multiplex PCR, and the TCRdb table lists in-frame clones only, not all of them. In the table there are around 190,000 clones, roughly 90% of which are singletons. This TCR was recovered from a man aged 18-30 years with active or convalescent COVID-19. The specimen was peripheral blood. The V and J genes are TRBV15 and TRBJ2-1, with TRBD1 matching 8 bases. CDR3: CATSRDLRRGLHNEQFF. Here the CDR3 DNA reads TGTGCCACCAGCAGAGATCTTCGCAGGGGGCTGCACAATGAGCAGTTCTTC.